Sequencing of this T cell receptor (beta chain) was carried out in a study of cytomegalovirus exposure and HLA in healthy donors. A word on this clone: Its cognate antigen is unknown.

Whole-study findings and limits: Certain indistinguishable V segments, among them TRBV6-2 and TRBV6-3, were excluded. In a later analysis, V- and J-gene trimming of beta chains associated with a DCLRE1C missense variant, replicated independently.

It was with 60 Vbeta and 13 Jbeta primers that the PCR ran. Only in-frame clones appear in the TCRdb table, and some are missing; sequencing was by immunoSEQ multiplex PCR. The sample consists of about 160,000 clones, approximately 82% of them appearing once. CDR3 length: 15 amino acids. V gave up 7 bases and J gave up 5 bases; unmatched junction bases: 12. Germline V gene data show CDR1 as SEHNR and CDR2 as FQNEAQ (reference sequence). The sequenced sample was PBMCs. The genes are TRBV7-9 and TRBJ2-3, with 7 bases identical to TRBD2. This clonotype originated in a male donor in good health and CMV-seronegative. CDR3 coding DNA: TGTGCCAGCACCTGGGGGGGAGGGAGGCGAGATACGCAGTATTTT. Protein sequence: CASTWGGGRRDTQYF. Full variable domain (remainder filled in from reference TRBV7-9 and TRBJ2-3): DTGVSQNPRHKITKRGQNVTFRCDPISEHNRLYWYRQTLGQGPEFLTYFQNEAQLEKSRLLSDRFSAERPKGSFSTLEIQRTEQGDSAMYLCASTWGGGRRDTQYFGPGTRLTVL.